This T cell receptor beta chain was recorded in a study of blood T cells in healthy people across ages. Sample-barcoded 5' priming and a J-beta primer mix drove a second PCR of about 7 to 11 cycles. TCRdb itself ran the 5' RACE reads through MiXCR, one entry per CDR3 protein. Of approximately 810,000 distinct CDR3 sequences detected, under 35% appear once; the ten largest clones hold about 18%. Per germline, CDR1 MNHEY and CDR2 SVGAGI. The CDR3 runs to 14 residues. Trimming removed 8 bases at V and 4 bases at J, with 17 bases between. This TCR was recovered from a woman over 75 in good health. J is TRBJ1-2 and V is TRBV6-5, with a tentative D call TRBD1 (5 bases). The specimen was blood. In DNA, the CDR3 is TGTGCCAGCGGGGGGGACTGGGCCTTCTATGGCTACACCTTC. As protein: CASGGDWAFYGYTF.